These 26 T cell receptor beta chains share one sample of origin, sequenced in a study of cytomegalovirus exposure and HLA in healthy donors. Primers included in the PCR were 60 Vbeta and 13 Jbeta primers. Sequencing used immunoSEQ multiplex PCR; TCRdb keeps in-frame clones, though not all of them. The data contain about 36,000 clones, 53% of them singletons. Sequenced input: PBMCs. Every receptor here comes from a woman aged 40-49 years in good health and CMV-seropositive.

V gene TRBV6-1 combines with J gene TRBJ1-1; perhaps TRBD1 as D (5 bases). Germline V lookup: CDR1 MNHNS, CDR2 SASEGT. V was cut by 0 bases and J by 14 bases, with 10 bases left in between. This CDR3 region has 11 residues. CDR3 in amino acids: CASSEAGALFF. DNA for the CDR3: TGTGCCAGCAGTGAAGCAGGGGCGTTATTCTTT.

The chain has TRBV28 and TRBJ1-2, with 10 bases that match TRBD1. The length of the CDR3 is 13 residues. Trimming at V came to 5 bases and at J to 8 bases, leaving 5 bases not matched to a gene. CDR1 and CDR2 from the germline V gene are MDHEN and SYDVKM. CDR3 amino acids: CASSPGTGVGYTF. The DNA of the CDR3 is TGTGCCAGCAGTCCCGGGACAGGGGTCGGCTACACCTTC.

CDR3 sequence (DNA): TGTGCCAGCAGTTACTCCGGGACAGGGAATTCACCCCTCCACTTT. Translation: CASSYSGTGNSPLHF. The chain couples TRBV6-5 to TRBJ1-6; 9 bases agree with TRBD1. With V trimmed by 0 bases and J by 7 bases, 1 base remained unmatched. This CDR3 is built from 15 residues. Germline V gene lookup returns CDR1 MNHEY and CDR2 SVGAGI.

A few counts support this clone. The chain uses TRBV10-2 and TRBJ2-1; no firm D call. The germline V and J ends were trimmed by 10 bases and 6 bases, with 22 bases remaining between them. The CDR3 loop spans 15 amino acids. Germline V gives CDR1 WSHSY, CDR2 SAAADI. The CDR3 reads CAISRSQSAGNEQFF. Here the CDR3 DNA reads TGCGCCATCAGCAGGTCCCAGTCAGCAGGCAATGAGCAGTTCTTC.

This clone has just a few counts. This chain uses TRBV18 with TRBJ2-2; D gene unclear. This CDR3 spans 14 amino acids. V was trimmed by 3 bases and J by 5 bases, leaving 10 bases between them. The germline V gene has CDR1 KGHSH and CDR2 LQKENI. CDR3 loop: CASSPQTGTGELFF. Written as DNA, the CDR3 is TGTGCCAGCTCACCTCAAACCGGTACCGGGGAGCTGTTTTTT.

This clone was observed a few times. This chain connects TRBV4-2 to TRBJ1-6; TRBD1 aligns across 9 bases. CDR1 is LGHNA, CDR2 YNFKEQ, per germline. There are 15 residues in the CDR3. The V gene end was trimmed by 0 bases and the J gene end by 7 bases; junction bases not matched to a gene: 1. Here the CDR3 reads CASSQEQGANSPLHF. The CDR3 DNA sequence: TGTGCCAGCAGCCAAGAACAGGGGGCGAATTCACCCCTCCACTTT.

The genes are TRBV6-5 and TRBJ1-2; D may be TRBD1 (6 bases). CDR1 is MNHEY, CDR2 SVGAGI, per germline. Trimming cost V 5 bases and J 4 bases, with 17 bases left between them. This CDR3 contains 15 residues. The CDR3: CASSIQGREAYGYTF. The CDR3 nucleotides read TGTGCCAGCAGTATTCAGGGGCGGGAGGCCTATGGCTACACCTTC.

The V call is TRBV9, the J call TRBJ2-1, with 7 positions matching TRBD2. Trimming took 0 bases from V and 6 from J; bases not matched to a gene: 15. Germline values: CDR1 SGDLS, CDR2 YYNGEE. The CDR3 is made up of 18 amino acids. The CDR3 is CASSVEGSERGRSNEQFF. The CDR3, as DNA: TGTGCCAGCAGCGTAGAAGGCTCGGAGCGGGGCCGGAGCAATGAGCAGTTCTTC.

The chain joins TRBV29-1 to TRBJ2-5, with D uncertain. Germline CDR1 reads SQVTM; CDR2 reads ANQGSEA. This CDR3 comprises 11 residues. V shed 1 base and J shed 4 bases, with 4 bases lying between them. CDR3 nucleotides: TGCAGCGTTGAAGCGCGAGAGACCCAGTACTTC. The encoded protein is CSVEARETQYF.

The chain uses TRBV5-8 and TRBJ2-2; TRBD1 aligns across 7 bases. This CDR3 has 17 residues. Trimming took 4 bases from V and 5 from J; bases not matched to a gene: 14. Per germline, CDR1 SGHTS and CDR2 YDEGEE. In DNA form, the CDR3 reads TGTGCCAGCAGCCTTGGGGCAGGGGGACCGTTGACCGGGGAGCTGTTTTTT. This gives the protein CASSLGAGGPLTGELFF.

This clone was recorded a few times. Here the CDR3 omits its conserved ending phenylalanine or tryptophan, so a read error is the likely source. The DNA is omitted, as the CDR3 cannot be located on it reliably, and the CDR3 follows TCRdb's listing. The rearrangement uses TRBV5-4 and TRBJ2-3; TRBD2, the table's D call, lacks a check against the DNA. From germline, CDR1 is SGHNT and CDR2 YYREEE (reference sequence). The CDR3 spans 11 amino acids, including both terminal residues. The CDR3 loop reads CASSSRVAAEG.

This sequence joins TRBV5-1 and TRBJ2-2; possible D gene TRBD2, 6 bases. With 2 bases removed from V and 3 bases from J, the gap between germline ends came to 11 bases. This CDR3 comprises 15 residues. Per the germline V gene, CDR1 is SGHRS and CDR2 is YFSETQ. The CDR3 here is CASSLTGVHTGELFF. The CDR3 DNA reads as TGCGCCAGCAGCTTAACGGGGGTCCACACCGGGGAGCTGTTTTTT.

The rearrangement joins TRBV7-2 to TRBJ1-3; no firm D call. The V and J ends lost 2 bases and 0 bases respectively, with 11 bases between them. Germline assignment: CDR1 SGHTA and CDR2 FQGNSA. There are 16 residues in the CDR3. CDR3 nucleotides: TGTGCCAGCAGCTTAAATCCGGTGAGCTCTGGAAACACCATATATTTT. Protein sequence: CASSLNPVSSGNTIYF.

CDR3 DNA sequence: TGTGCCAGCAGTCAACAGGCCTATAATTCACCCCTCCACTTT. It yields the protein CASSQQAYNSPLHF. The chain joins TRBV28 to TRBJ1-6, with D maybe TRBD1 (5 bases). The CDR3 has 14 residues. Germline V gene sequence: CDR1 MDHEN, CDR2 SYDVKM. The V end lost 5 bases, the J end lost 2 bases, and 7 bases lay between the germline ends.

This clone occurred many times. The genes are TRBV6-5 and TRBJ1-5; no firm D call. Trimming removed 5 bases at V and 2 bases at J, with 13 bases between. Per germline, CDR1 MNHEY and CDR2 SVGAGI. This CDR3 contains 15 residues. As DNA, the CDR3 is TGTGCCAGCAGTCCCCTGTTGTCGGGCAATCAGCCCCAGCATTTT. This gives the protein CASSPLLSGNQPQHF.

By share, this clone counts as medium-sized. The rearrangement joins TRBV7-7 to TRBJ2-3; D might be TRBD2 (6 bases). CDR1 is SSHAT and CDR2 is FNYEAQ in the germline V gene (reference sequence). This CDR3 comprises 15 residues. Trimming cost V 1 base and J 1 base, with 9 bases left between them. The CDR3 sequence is CASSLGPSGTDTQYF. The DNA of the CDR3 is TGTGCCAGCAGCTTAGGCCCTAGCGGCACAGATACGCAGTATTTT.

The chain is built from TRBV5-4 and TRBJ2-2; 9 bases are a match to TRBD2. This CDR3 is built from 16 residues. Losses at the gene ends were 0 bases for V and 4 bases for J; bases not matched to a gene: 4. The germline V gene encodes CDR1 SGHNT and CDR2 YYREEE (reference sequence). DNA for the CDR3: TGTGCCAGCAGCTTGGGAGCGGGGGGACTCACCGGGGAGCTGTTTTTT. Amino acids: CASSLGAGGLTGELFF.

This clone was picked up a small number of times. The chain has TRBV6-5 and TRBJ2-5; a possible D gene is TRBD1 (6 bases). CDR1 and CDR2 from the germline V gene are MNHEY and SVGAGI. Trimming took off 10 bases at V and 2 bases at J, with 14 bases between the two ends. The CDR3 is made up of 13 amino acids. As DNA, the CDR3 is TGTGCCACCGCCGACGACAGGCAAGAGACCCAGTACTTC. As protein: CATADDRQETQYF.

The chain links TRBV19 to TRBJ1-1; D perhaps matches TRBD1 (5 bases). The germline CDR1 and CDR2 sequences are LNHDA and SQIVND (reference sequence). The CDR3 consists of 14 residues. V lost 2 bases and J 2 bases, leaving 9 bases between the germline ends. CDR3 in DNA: TGTGCCAGTAGTATACCAGGGAAAAACACTGAAGCTTTCTTT. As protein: CASSIPGKNTEAFF.

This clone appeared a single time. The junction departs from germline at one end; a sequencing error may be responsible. The CDR3 DNA reads TGTGCTAGCAGCACGGGACACTTATACGAGCAGTACTTC. Translated: CASSTGHLYEQYF. The chain links TRBV7-7 to TRBJ2-7, with a weak D call TRBD1 (6 bases). Germline V gene sequence: CDR1 SSHAT, CDR2 FNYEAQ (reference sequence). The CDR3 sequence is 13 residues long.

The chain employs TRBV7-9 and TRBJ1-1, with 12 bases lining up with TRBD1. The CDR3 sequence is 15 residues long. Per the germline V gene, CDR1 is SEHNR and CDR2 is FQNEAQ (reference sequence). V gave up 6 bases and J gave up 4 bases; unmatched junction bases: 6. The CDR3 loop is CASSWWDRGLTEAFF. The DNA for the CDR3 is TGTGCCAGCAGTTGGTGGGACAGGGGGCTCACTGAAGCTTTCTTT.

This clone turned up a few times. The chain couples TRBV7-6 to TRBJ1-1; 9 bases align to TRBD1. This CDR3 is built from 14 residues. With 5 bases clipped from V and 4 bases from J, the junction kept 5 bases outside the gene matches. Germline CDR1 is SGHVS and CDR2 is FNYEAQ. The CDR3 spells CASSVLTGGTEAFF. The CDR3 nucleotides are TGTGCCAGCAGCGTTTTGACAGGGGGCACTGAAGCTTTCTTT. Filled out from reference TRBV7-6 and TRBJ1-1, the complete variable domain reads GAGVSQSPRYKVTKRGQDVALRCDPISGHVSLYWYRQALGQGPEFLTYFNYEAQQDKSGLPNDRFSAERPEGSISTLTIQRTEQRDSAMYRCASSVLTGGTEAFFGQGTRLTVV.

As DNA, the CDR3 is TGCGCCAGCAGCGCGGACAGATCCAGCCAAGAGACCCAGTACTTC. It yields the protein CASSADRSSQETQYF. The V call is TRBV5-1, the J call TRBJ2-5; tentative D call: TRBD1 (6 bases). Germline CDR1 SGHRS, CDR2 YFSETQ. The CDR3 is 15 amino acids. The V gene lost 4 bases and the J gene lost 1 base, with 14 bases spanning the gap.

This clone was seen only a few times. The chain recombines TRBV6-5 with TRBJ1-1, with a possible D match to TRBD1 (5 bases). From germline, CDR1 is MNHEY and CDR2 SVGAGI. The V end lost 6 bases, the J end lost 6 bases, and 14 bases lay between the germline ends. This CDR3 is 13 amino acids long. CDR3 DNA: TGTGCCAGCAGCACCCGGCGGGGCGCTGAAGCTTTCTTT. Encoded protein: CASSTRRGAEAFF.

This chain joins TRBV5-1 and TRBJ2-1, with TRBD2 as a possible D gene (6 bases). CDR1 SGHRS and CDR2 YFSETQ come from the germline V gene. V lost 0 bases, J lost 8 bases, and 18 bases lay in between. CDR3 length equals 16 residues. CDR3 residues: CASSLALALQEDEQFF. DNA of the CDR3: TGCGCCAGCAGCTTGGCCCTAGCGCTCCAAGAGGATGAGCAGTTCTTC.

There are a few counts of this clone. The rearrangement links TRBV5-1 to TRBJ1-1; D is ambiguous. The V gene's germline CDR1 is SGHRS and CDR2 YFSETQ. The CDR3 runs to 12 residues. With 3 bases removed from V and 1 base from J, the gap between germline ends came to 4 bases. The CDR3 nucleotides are TGCGCCAGCAGCTCCGGGAACACTGAAGCTTTCTTT. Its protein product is CASSSGNTEAFF.